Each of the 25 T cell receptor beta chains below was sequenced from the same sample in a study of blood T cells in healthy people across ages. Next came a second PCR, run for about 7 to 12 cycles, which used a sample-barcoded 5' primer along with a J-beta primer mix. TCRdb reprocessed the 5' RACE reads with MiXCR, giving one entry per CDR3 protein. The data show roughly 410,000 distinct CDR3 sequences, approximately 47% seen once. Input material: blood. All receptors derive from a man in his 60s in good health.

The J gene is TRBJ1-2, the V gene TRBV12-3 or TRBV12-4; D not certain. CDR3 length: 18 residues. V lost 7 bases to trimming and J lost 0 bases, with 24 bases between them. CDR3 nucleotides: TGTGCCAGCACTCCCTCTAGGACCTCCAGGCCCACTAACTATGGCTACACCTTC. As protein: CASTPSRTSRPTNYGYTF.

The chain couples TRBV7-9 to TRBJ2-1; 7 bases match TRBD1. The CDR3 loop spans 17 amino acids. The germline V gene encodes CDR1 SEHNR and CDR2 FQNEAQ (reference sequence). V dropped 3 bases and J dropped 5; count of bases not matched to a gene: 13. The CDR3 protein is CASSFPEQGMTDNEQFF. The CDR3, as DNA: TGTGCCAGCAGCTTCCCCGAACAGGGGATGACAGACAATGAGCAGTTCTTC.

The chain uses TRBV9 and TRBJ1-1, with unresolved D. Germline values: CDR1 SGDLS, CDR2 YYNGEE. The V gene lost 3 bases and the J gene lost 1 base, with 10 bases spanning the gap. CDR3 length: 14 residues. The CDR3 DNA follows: TGTGCCAGCAGCGCCCGGTGGGCGAACACTGAAGCTTTCTTT. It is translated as CASSARWANTEAFF. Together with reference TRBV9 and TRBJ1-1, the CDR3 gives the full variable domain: DSGVTQTPKHLITATGQRVTLRCSPRSGDLSVYWYQQSLDQGLQFLIQYYNGEERAKGNILERFSAQQFPDLHSELNLSSLELGDSALYFCASSARWANTEAFFGQGTRLTVV.

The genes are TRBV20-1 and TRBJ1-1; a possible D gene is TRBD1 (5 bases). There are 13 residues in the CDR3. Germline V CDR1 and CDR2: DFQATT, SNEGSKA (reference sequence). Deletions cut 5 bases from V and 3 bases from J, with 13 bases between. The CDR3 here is CSASGGADTEAFF. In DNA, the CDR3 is TGCAGTGCTTCCGGAGGGGCGGACACTGAAGCTTTCTTT.

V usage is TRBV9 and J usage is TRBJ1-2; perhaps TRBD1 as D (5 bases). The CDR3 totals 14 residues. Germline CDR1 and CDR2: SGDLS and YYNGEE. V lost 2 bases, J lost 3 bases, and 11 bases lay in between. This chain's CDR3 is CASSVGAVDYGYTF. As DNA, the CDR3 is TGTGCCAGCAGCGTTGGGGCGGTGGACTATGGCTACACCTTC.

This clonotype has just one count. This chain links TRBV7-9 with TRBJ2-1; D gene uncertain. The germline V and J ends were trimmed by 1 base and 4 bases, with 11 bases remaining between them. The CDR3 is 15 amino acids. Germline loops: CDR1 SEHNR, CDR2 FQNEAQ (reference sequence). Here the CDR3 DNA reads TGTGCCAGCAGCTTAGAAGACTCGAGGTACAATGAGCAGTTCTTC. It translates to CASSLEDSRYNEQFF.

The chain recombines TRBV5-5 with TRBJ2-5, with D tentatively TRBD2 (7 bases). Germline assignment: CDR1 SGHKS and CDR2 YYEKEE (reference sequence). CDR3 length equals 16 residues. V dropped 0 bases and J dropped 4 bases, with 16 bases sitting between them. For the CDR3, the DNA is TGTGCCAGCAGCTTGGCGGGGGGATTCAGGGGAGAGACCCAGTACTTC. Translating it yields CASSLAGGFRGETQYF. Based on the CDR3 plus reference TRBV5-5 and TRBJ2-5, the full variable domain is DAGVTQSPTHLIKTRGQQVTLRCSPISGHKSVSWYQQVLGQGPQFIFQYYEKEERGRGNFPDRFSARQFPNYSSELNVNALLLGDSALYLCASSLAGGFRGETQYFGPGTRLLVL.

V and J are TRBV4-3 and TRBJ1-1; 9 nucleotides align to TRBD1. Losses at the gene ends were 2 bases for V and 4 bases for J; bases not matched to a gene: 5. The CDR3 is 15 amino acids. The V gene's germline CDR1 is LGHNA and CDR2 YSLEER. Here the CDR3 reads CASSQLQGARTEAFF. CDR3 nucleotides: TGCGCCAGCAGCCAACTACAGGGGGCCCGCACTGAAGCTTTCTTT.

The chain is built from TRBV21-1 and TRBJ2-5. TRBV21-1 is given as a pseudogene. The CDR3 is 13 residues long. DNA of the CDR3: TGTGCCAGCAGCGACGGGAACCAAGAGACCCAGTACTTC. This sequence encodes CASSDGNQETQYF.

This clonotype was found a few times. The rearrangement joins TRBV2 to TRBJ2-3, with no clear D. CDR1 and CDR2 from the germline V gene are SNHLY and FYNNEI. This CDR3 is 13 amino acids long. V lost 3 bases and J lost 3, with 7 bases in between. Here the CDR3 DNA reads TGTGCCAGCAGTGATCAGAGGACAGATACGCAGTATTTT. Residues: CASSDQRTDTQYF.

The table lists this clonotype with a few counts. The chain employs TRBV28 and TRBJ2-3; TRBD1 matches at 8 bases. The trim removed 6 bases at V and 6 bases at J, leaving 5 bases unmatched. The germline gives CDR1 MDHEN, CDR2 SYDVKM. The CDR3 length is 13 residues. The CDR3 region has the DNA TGTGCCAGCAGCACAGGGGGTGAGGATACGCAGTATTTT. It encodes CASSTGGEDTQYF.

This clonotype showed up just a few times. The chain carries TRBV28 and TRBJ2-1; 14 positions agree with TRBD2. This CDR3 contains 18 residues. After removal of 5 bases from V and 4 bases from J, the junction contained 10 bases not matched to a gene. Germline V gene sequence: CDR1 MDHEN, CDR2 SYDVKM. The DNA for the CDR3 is TGTGCCAGCAGTCCGACTAGCGGGAGGGCCTCTCAATACAATGAGCAGTTCTTC. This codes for CASSPTSGRASQYNEQFF.

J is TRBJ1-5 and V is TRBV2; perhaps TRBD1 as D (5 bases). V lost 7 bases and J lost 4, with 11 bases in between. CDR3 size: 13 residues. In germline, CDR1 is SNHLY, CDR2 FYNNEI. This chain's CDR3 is CASTLGENQPQHF. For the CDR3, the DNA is TGTGCCAGCACCCTGGGGGAAAATCAGCCCCAGCATTTT.

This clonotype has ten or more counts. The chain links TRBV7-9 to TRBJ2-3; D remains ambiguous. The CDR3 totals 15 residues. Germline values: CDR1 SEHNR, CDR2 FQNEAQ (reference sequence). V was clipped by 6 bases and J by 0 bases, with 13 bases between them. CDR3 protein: CASRRGDTSTDTQYF. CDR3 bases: TGTGCCAGCAGGAGAGGAGATACTAGCACAGATACGCAGTATTTT.

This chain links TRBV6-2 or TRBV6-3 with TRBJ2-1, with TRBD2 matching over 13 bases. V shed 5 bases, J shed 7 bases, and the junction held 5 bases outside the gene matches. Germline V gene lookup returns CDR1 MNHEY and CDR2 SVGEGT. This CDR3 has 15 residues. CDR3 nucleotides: TGTGCCAGCAGTAGGACTAGCGGGAGTGAGAATGAGCAGTTCTTC. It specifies CASSRTSGSENEQFF.

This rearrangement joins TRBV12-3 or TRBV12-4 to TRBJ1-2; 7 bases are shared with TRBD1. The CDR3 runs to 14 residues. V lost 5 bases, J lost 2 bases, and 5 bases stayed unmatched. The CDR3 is CASSVTGWNYGYTF. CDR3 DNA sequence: TGTGCCAGCAGTGTGACAGGGTGGAACTATGGCTACACCTTC.

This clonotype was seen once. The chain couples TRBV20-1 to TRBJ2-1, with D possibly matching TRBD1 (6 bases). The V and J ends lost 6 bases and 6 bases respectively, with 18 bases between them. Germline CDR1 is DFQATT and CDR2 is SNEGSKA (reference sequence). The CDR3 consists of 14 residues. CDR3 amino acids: CSAMDSGHGNEQFF. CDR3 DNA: TGCAGTGCAATGGACAGTGGACACGGCAATGAGCAGTTCTTC.

The CDR3 nucleotides read TGCAGCGTTGGGAGGGGGAGTGAGACCCAGTACTTC. Translation gives CSVGRGSETQYF. The chain carries TRBV29-1 and TRBJ2-5; D is possibly TRBD1 or TRBD2 (6 bases each). Deletions cut 4 bases from V and 5 bases from J, with 11 bases between. Per germline, CDR1 SQVTM and CDR2 ANQGSEA. The CDR3 is 12 amino acids.

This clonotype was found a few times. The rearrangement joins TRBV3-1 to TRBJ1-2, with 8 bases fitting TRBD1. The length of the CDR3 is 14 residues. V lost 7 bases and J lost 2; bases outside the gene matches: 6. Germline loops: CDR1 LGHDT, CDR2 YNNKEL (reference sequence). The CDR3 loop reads CASNRGTVNYGYTF. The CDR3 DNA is TGTGCCAGCAACAGGGGGACTGTCAACTATGGCTACACCTTC. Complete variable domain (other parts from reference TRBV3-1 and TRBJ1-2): DTAVSQTPKYLVTQMGNDKSIKCEQNLGHDTMYWYKQDSKKFLKIMFSYNNKELIINETVPNRFSPKSPDKAHLNLHINSLELGDSAVYFCASNRGTVNYGYTFGSGTRLTVV.

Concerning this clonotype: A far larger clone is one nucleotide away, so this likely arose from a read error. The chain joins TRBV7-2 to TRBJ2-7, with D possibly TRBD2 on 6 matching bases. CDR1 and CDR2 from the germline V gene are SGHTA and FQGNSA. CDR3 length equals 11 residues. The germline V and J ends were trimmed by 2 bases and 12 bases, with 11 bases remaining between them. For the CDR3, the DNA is TGTGCCAGCAGCTTACGGGAGACCCGGTACTTC. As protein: CASSLRETRYF. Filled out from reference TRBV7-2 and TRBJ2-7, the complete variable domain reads GAGVSQSPSNKVTEKGKDVELRCDPISGHTALYWYRQSLGQGLEFLIYFQGNSAPDKSGLPSDRFSAERTGGSVSTLTIQRTQQEDSAVYLCASSLRETRYFGPGTRLTVT.

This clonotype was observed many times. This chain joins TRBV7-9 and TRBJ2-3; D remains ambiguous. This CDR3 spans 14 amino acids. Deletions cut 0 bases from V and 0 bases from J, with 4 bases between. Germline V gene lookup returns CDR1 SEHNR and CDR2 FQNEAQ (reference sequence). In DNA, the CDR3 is TGTGCCAGCAGCTTAGCACAGAGCACAGATACGCAGTATTTT. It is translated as CASSLAQSTDTQYF.

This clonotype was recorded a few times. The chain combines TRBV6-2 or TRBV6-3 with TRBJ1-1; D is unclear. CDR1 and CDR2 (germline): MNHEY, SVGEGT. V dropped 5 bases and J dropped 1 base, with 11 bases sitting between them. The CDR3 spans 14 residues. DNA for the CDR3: TGTGCCAGCAGTCCGTCAGGTCAGAACACTGAAGCTTTCTTT. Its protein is CASSPSGQNTEAFF.

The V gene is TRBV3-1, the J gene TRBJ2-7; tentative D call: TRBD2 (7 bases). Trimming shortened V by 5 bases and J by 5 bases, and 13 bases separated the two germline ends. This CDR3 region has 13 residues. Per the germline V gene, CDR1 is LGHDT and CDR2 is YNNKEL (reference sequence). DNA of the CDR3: TGTGCCAGCAGCGCCGGGGGGCTCAACGAGCAGTACTTC. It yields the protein CASSAGGLNEQYF.

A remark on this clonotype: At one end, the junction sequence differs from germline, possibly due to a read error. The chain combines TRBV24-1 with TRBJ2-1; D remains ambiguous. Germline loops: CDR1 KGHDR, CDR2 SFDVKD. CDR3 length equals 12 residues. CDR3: CATSDLYYEQFF. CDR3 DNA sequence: TGCGCCACCAGTGATTTATACTATGAGCAGTTCTTC.

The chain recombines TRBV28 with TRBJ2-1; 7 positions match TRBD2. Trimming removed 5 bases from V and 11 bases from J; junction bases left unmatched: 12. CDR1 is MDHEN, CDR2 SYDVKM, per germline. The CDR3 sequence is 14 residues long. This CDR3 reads CASSPLRSREKQFF. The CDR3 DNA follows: TGTGCCAGCAGTCCCCTACGGTCGCGGGAGAAGCAGTTCTTC.